Below are 9 T cell receptor beta chains sequenced from a single sample in a study of OX40 agonist ivuxolimab in advanced cancers. Receptor libraries were prepared by the immunoSEQ multiplex PCR assay. The table comes from immuneACCESS by way of TCRdb, which keeps in-frame sequences with V and J called. Part of the clones is missing from these tables; in studies checked, under half for an unresolved V gene and the rest for unknown reasons. The sample table contains 25,000 to 35,000 clones; only one count was recorded for approximately 86% of them. The top ten clones comprise approximately 28% of the sample. This material consisted of CD4+ or CD8+ T cells sorted from blood, taken in a trial of the OX40 agonist ivuxolimab. These receptors originate from an adult with an advanced solid tumor such as melanoma, head and neck, liver or kidney cancer.

V gene TRBV27 combines with J gene TRBJ2-7, with D perhaps matching TRBD1 (6 bases). This CDR3 comprises 16 residues. Germline lookup yields CDR1 MNHEY and CDR2 SMNVEV (reference sequence). V lost 0 bases to trimming and J lost 2 bases, with 14 bases between them. CDR3 bases: TGTGCCAGCAGTTTATCTGCAGGGGAACTTCCCTACGAGCAGTACTTC. This gives the protein CASSLSAGELPYEQYF.

The chain is built from TRBV29-1 and TRBJ1-3, with a tentative D call TRBD1 (5 bases). The V gene's germline CDR1 is SQVTM and CDR2 ANQGSEA. V gave up 7 bases and J gave up 0 bases, with 10 bases separating them. The CDR3 has 13 amino acids. The CDR3 spells CSGWGGSGNTIYF. The CDR3 DNA reads as TGCAGCGGCTGGGGGGGCTCTGGAAACACCATATATTTT.

V gene TRBV7-8 combines with J gene TRBJ2-3; TRBD1 agrees at 9 bases. The germline CDR1 and CDR2 sequences are SGHVS and FQNEAQ. The CDR3 spans 15 residues. With V trimmed by 5 bases and J by 11 bases, 14 bases remained unmatched. CDR3: CASSARTGAEIEQYF. CDR3 nucleotide sequence: TGTGCCAGCAGCGCTCGGACAGGGGCTGAAATCGAGCAGTATTTT.

This clone is judged medium-sized. The chain is built from TRBV28 and TRBJ2-5; 7 bases line up with TRBD1. The germline V gene encodes CDR1 MDHEN and CDR2 SYDVKM. J gave up 2 bases and V 5 bases, and 5 bases lay outside the gene matches. This CDR3 contains 14 residues. The CDR3 loop is CASSPGTEQETQYF. The CDR3 DNA sequence: TGTGCCAGCAGTCCCGGGACAGAACAAGAGACCCAGTACTTC.

This chain connects TRBV12-5 to TRBJ2-1; D is unclear. V was shortened by 10 bases and J by 0 bases, with 13 bases between the two germline ends. Germline V CDR1 and CDR2: LGHNT, FRNRAP. The CDR3 contains 14 residues. CDR3 residues: CATQLSSSYNEQFF. In DNA, the CDR3 is TGTGCTACCCAACTTTCGAGCTCCTACAATGAGCAGTTCTTC.

V is TRBV7-9 and J is TRBJ2-2; the D gene is possibly TRBD1 (6 bases). The CDR3 has 13 residues. Deletions cut 11 bases from V and 6 bases from J, with 16 bases between. Germline V gene data show CDR1 as SEHNR and CDR2 as FQNEAQ (reference sequence). This CDR3 reads CALQGNSAGELFF. In nucleotides, the CDR3 is TGTGCCTTACAGGGAAACAGTGCCGGGGAGCTGTTTTTT.

The chain uses TRBV19 and TRBJ2-1, with 9 bases lining up with TRBD2. This CDR3 has 19 amino acids. Looked up from germline, CDR1 is LNHDA and CDR2 is SQIVND (reference sequence). The V gene end was trimmed by 3 bases and the J gene end by 1 base; junction bases not matched to a gene: 13. The CDR3 protein is CASSMLLSGGPPSYNEQFF. In nucleotides, the CDR3 is TGTGCCAGTAGTATGCTCCTTAGCGGGGGCCCCCCATCCTACAATGAGCAGTTCTTC.

The rearrangement uses TRBV11-3 and TRBJ2-5; no definite D call. The DNA end favors TRBJ2-7, so the J call may be wrong. In germline, CDR1 is SGHNT, CDR2 YENEEA. The CDR3 consists of 15 residues. The CDR3 reads CASSLLPGPRYEQYF. In nucleotides, the CDR3 is TGTGCCAGCAGCTTACTTCCCGGGCCCCGCTACGAGCAGTACTTC.

The gene calls are TRBV4-1 and TRBJ2-7; the D is unclear. Trimming removed 2 bases at V and 4 bases at J, with 21 bases between. This CDR3 comprises 17 residues. Germline CDR1 MGHRA, CDR2 YSYEKL. The CDR3 region is CASSQTTRGILVYEQYF. The CDR3 nucleotides read TGCGCCAGCAGCCAAACCACCCGCGGTATTCTGGTGTACGAGCAGTACTTC.